These 30 T cell receptor beta chains were all obtained from the same sample, sequenced in a study of graft-versus-host responses after intestinal transplantation. This table comes from immunoSEQ multiplex PCR, and its TCRdb copy is limited to in-frame clones, with some not included. The data contain tens of thousands of clones, about 88% of them seen just once; the ten biggest clones take up 4.5% to 5.5%. The sequencing here drew on PBMCs, taken more than 64 days after intestinal transplantation. These receptors came from a human patient who received an intestinal transplant, so some T cells may come from the graft donor.

The J gene is TRBJ2-7, the V gene TRBV21-1. TRBV21-1 is a known pseudogene. This CDR3 comprises 17 residues. CDR3 amino acids: CASSRRDLGARSYEQYF. The CDR3 DNA reads as TGTGCCAGCAGCCGTCGGGACCTAGGGGCCCGGTCCTACGAGCAGTACTTC.

The rearrangement links TRBV27 to TRBJ2-7; 8 nucleotides align to TRBD1. This CDR3 region has 16 residues. Germline V CDR1 and CDR2: MNHEY, SMNVEV (reference sequence). The V and J ends lost 4 bases and 0 bases, in that order; junction bases with no gene match: 8. The CDR3 region has the DNA TGTGCCAGCAGTTCCCTCCTCAGGGGGCTCTCCTACGAGCAGTACTTC. Its translation: CASSSLLRGLSYEQYF.

The chain has TRBV7-9 and TRBJ2-2, with 9 bases aligning to TRBD1. Germline V gene lookup returns CDR1 SEHNR and CDR2 FQNEAQ (reference sequence). The trim removed 5 bases at V and 5 bases at J, leaving 6 bases unmatched. The CDR3 has 15 residues. The DNA for the CDR3 is TGTGCCAGCAGCCTCACGGGACAGGGAACCGGGGAGCTGTTTTTT. It codes for CASSLTGQGTGELFF.

The chain couples TRBV27 to TRBJ2-1; weak D call: TRBD2 (6 bases). The CDR3 runs to 16 residues. Trimming removed 1 base at V and 4 bases at J, with 14 bases between. In germline, CDR1 is MNHEY, CDR2 SMNVEV (reference sequence). The chain's CDR3 is CASSLYAGPEYNEQFF. CDR3 in DNA: TGTGCCAGCAGTTTATACGCGGGGCCGGAGTACAATGAGCAGTTCTTC.

The chain recombines TRBV7-2 with TRBJ2-1, with unresolved D. Trimming removed 0 bases from V and 1 base from J, with 10 bases in between. This CDR3 spans 16 amino acids. Germline V gives CDR1 SGHTA, CDR2 FQGNSA. The CDR3 bases are TGTGCCAGCAGCTTAGCTCAAACTAAATCCTACAATGAGCAGTTCTTC. It translates to CASSLAQTKSYNEQFF.

The chain has TRBV27 and TRBJ1-5; a weak D match, TRBD1 (5 bases). The germline CDR1 and CDR2 sequences are MNHEY and SMNVEV (reference sequence). The CDR3 has 14 residues. Trimming left V 8 bases short and J 0 bases short, with 11 bases between. CDR3 nucleotides: TGTGCCAGCCAGCCAGGGTATAGCAATCAGCCCCAGCATTTT. Translated: CASQPGYSNQPQHF.

This clone was detected only once. V gene TRBV7-9 combines with J gene TRBJ2-5; possibly TRBD1 or TRBD2 for D (5 bases each). V shed 5 bases and J shed 5 bases, with 15 bases lying between them. Germline values: CDR1 SEHNR, CDR2 FQNEAQ (reference sequence). The CDR3 consists of 14 residues. CDR3: CASSPGTTRETQYF. The CDR3 bases are TGTGCCAGCAGCCCGGGGACCACTAGGGAGACCCAGTACTTC.

This clone occurred once. This chain joins TRBV4-3 and TRBJ2-7; D possibly corresponds to TRBD1 (5 bases). Germline CDR1 LGHNA, CDR2 YSLEER. Trimming pared 0 bases from V and 4 bases from J, leaving 19 bases between. The CDR3 contains 17 residues. DNA for the CDR3: TGCGCCAGCAGCCAAGACAGGACATTTGGAATTCTTTACGAGCAGTACTTC. This gives the protein CASSQDRTFGILYEQYF.

V and J are TRBV4-3 and TRBJ2-7; 10 positions match TRBD2. Germline V gives CDR1 LGHNA, CDR2 YSLEER. V lost 1 base to trimming and J lost 6 bases; unmatched junction nucleotides: 6. CDR3 length: 15 residues. In nucleotides, the CDR3 is TGCGCCAGCAGCCAAGTCTCTAGCGGGGGCAGCGAGCAGTACTTC. Translated, it gives CASSQVSSGGSEQYF.

V is TRBV29-1 and J is TRBJ2-1; a weak D match, TRBD2 (6 bases). In germline, CDR1 is SQVTM, CDR2 ANQGSEA. This CDR3 is built from 12 residues. The CDR3 sequence: CGGLVSYNEQFF. The CDR3, as DNA: TGCGGAGGGTTGGTCTCCTACAATGAGCAGTTCTTC.

The chain recombines TRBV29-1 with TRBJ2-7; 7 bases are shared with TRBD1. The CDR3 has 12 amino acids. CDR1 is SQVTM and CDR2 is ANQGSEA in the germline V gene. V lost 8 bases and J lost 4; bases outside the gene matches: 8. CDR3 bases: TGCAGCTTTCGCGGCAGGGGGTACGAGCAGTACTTC. This encodes CSFRGRGYEQYF.

Notes on this clone: One end of the junction is discordant with germline, which a read error may explain. J is TRBJ1-2 and V is TRBV5-8; TRBD1 might be the D (5 bases). This CDR3 contains 13 residues. In germline, CDR1 is SGHTS, CDR2 YDEGEE. Here the CDR3 reads CALGGRTIQGYIF. CDR3 in DNA: TGTGCCCTGGGGGGTAGGACAATTCAAGGCTACATCTTC.

This clone was observed a single time. This rearrangement joins TRBV27 to TRBJ2-3; D is unclear. The V and J ends lost 7 bases and 3 bases respectively, with 14 bases between them. The CDR3 spans 14 residues. Germline loops: CDR1 MNHEY, CDR2 SMNVEV (reference sequence). CDR3 DNA sequence: TGTGCCAGCACCGCACTGATGGGAACAGATACGCAGTATTTT. It yields the protein CASTALMGTDTQYF.

V is TRBV7-9 and J is TRBJ1-1; 8 nucleotides align to TRBD1. CDR1 and CDR2 from the germline V gene are SEHNR and FQNEAQ (reference sequence). This CDR3 is built from 15 residues. The ends lost 3 bases at V and 6 bases at J; junction bases unmatched: 9. The DNA of the CDR3 is TGTGCCAGCAGCTTTCTAGGACAGGGTACTGCTGAAGCTTTCTTT. This translates into CASSFLGQGTAEAFF. Full variable domain (outside the CDR3, taken from reference TRBV7-9 and TRBJ1-1): DTGVSQNPRHKITKRGQNVTFRCDPISEHNRLYWYRQTLGQGPEFLTYFQNEAQLEKSRLLSDRFSAERPKGSFSTLEIQRTEQGDSAMYLCASSFLGQGTAEAFFGQGTRLTVV.

The chain recombines TRBV19 with TRBJ1-1; D gene uncertain. CDR3 size: 13 residues. CDR1 and CDR2 from the germline V gene are LNHDA and SQIVND (reference sequence). Trimming removed 4 bases from V and 2 bases from J, with 8 bases in between. CDR3 loop: CASSTELNTEAFF. CDR3 nucleotide sequence: TGTGCCAGTAGTACAGAGCTTAACACTGAAGCTTTCTTT.

This rearrangement joins TRBV6-4 to TRBJ1-1; D is ambiguous. Germline V gene sequence: CDR1 MRHNA, CDR2 SNTAGT. The length of the CDR3 is 13 residues. Trimming cost V 4 bases and J 6 bases, with 12 bases left between them. This CDR3 is CASSATDGAEAFF. CDR3 in DNA: TGTGCCAGCAGTGCCACAGATGGGGCTGAAGCTTTCTTT.

This clone was detected a few times. The chain has TRBV7-9 and TRBJ1-2, with D perhaps TRBD1 (5 bases). Trimming took 5 bases from V and 8 from J, leaving 12 bases between them. The CDR3 consists of 12 residues. CDR1 and CDR2 (germline): SEHNR, FQNEAQ (reference sequence). In DNA, the CDR3 is TGTGCCAGCAGCCCCGGGGGATACGGCTACACCTTC. As protein: CASSPGGYGYTF.

This clone is a singleton in its sample. The gene calls are TRBV6-8 and TRBJ2-7; D call uncertain. The CDR3 is made up of 11 amino acids. The germline V gene has CDR1 MNHGY and CDR2 SAAAGT. The V gene lost 5 bases and the J gene lost 5 bases, with 7 bases spanning the gap. This CDR3 is CASSAWDEQYF. The CDR3 coding sequence is TGTGCCAGCAGTGCATGGGACGAGCAGTACTTC.

The rearrangement uses TRBV27 and TRBJ2-7, with a tentative D call TRBD1 (6 bases). CDR1 is MNHEY, CDR2 SMNVEV, per germline (reference sequence). The V end was cut by 3 bases, the J end by 0 bases, with 9 bases between. There are 14 residues in the CDR3. CDR3 in amino acids: CASSFQGSSYEQYF. CDR3 coding DNA: TGTGCCAGCAGTTTCCAGGGGAGCTCCTACGAGCAGTACTTC.

The chain joins TRBV5-5 to TRBJ1-2; TRBD1 might be the D (5 bases). V was shortened by 1 base and J by 3 bases, with 16 bases between the two germline ends. The CDR3 has 16 amino acids. Germline loops: CDR1 SGHKS, CDR2 YYEKEE (reference sequence). This CDR3 is CASSLYMLARDYGYTF. The CDR3 DNA sequence: TGTGCCAGCAGCTTGTATATGCTCGCCAGGGACTATGGCTACACCTTC.

The CDR3 loop reads CASSVGPGPDTEAFF. In nucleotides, the CDR3 is TGTGCCAGCAGCGTAGGTCCGGGGCCCGACACTGAAGCTTTCTTT. The V call is TRBV9, the J call TRBJ1-1; TRBD1 might be the D (5 bases). This CDR3 spans 15 amino acids. Trimming stripped 0 bases from V and 3 bases from J, with 12 bases between. Looked up from germline, CDR1 is SGDLS and CDR2 is YYNGEE.

A single count supports this clone. The V and J genes are TRBV9 and TRBJ2-3, with no clear D. Trimming cost V 1 base and J 4 bases, with 10 bases left between them. The CDR3 runs to 14 residues. From germline, CDR1 is SGDLS and CDR2 YYNGEE. DNA for the CDR3: TGTGCCAGCAGCGTACGGGCGGTGGCAGATACGCAGTATTTT. Residues: CASSVRAVADTQYF.

CDR3 sequence (DNA): TGTGCCAGCTCACCACCCCCGTGGGGTTCTGGAAACACCATATATTTT. It codes for CASSPPPWGSGNTIYF. The chain employs TRBV18 and TRBJ1-3, with unresolved D. The CDR3 contains 16 residues. Germline V CDR1 and CDR2: KGHSH, LQKENI. Between the trimmed V and J ends, which lost 0 bases and 1 base, there was a span of 10 bases.

This clone turned up a few times. V gene TRBV7-9 combines with J gene TRBJ1-4; unclear D gene. CDR1 and CDR2 from the germline V gene are SEHNR and FQNEAQ (reference sequence). V was clipped by 6 bases and J by 13 bases, with 18 bases between them. The CDR3 contains 13 residues. CDR3 DNA: TGTGCCAGCAGGGAAGCCGGTATCAGTGGACTGTTTTTT. Encoded protein: CASREAGISGLFF.

The gene calls are TRBV5-1 and TRBJ1-6, with D possibly matching TRBD1 (6 bases). The CDR3 contains 14 residues. CDR1 and CDR2 from the germline V gene are SGHRS and YFSETQ. V gave up 1 base and J gave up 6 bases, with 8 bases separating them. CDR3 sequence: CASSLTGFNSPLHF. The CDR3 bases are TGCGCCAGCAGCTTGACAGGGTTTAATTCACCCCTCCACTTT.

The V gene is TRBV5-1, the J gene TRBJ2-5; D is uncertain. The DNA end lines up better with TRBJ2-7; the J call may be wrong. Germline CDR1 is SGHRS and CDR2 is YFSETQ. CDR3 length: 14 residues. In nucleotides, the CDR3 is TGCGCCAGCAGCGACCTGGGTGCTGGCTACGAGCAGTACTTC. Its protein product is CASSDLGAGYEQYF.

This chain uses TRBV25-1 with TRBJ2-3; D gene unclear. The V end lost 5 bases, the J end lost 3 bases, and 12 bases lay between the germline ends. From germline, CDR1 is MGHDK and CDR2 SYGVNS. The CDR3 consists of 14 residues. The CDR3: CASSNLSWTDTQYF. The CDR3 DNA sequence: TGTGCCAGCAGTAACCTGTCCTGGACAGATACGCAGTATTTT.

This clone showed up just once. The chain combines TRBV15 with TRBJ2-7; the match to TRBD1 covers 9 bases. Trimming cost V 1 base and J 1 base; bases outside gene matches: 2. In germline, CDR1 is LNHNV, CDR2 YYDKDF (reference sequence). The CDR3 covers 15 residues. CDR3 amino acids: CATSRGGTGSYEQYF. DNA of the CDR3: TGTGCCACCAGCAGAGGTGGGACAGGGTCCTACGAGCAGTACTTC.

This chain uses TRBV27 with TRBJ2-1; no firm D call. The germline CDR1 and CDR2 sequences are MNHEY and SMNVEV (reference sequence). Trimming left V 3 bases short and J 0 bases short, with 6 bases between. The CDR3 spans 14 residues. The CDR3 here is CASSLPGSYNEQFF. CDR3 DNA sequence: TGTGCCAGCAGTTTGCCGGGCTCCTACAATGAGCAGTTCTTC.

CDR3 in amino acids: CASSERGGTGELFF. In nucleotides, the CDR3 is TGTGCCAGCAGTGAGCGGGGGGGCACCGGGGAGCTGTTTTTT. J is TRBJ2-2 and V is TRBV6-4; TRBD2 aligns across 9 bases. CDR1 and CDR2 from the germline V gene are MRHNA and SNTAGT. The CDR3 loop spans 14 amino acids. Trimming cost V 3 bases and J 4 bases; bases outside gene matches: 0.